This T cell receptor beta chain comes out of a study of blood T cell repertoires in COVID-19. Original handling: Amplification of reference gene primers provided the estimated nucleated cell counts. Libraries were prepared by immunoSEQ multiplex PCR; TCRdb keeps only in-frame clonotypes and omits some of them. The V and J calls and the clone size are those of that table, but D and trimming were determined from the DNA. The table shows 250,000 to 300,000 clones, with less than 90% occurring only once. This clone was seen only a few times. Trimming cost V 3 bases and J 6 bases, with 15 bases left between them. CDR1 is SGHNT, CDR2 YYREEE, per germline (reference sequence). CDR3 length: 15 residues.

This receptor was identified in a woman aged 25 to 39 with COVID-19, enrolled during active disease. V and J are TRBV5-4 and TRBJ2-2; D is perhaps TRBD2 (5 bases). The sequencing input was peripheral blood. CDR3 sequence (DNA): TGTGCCAGCAGCTGGGGAAGGGAGAGGGCCGGGGAGCTGTTTTTT. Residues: CASSWGRERAGELFF.